This T cell receptor beta chain was retrieved from a study of patients and donors after allogeneic stem cell transplantation. V was trimmed by 0 bases and J by 2 bases, leaving 15 bases between them. Germline loops: CDR1 SGHRS, CDR2 YFSETQ. The CDR3 is 16 amino acids. MiXCR, applied by TCRdb to the RT-PCR reads, yields one record per CDR3 protein. The sample lists hundreds of thousands of distinct CDR3 sequences; under 20% were seen once. This clonotype has just a few counts. This chain uses TRBV5-1 with TRBJ2-7; D not resolved. The sample consisted of blood, either unsorted or a sorted T cell fraction (not recorded which). The receptor was isolated from a human donor who was either an allogeneic HSCT recipient or a stem cell or donor lymphocyte infusion donor (not recorded which). It is not recorded whose cells these are; they may come from a transplant donor. The CDR3 DNA follows: TGCGCCAGCAGCTTGGCTCTTTCCAGGTTTACCTACGAGCAGTACTTC. This gives the protein CASSLALSRFTYEQYF.